Below, 26 T cell receptor beta chains from the same sample are listed, as sequenced in a study of blood T cell repertoires in COVID-19. Method: immunoSEQ multiplex PCR; TCRdb's copy keeps in-frame clones and lacks some. Of 210,000 or so clones listed, approximately 91% are singletons. Sequencing was done on a sample of peripheral blood. These receptors came from a man aged 35 to 55 with acute or convalescent COVID-19.

This chain links TRBV30 with TRBJ2-1, with 10 positions matching TRBD2. The trim removed 4 bases at V and 9 bases at J, leaving 6 bases unmatched. The CDR3 contains 13 residues. CDR1 and CDR2 from the germline V gene are GTSNPN and SVGIG (reference sequence). This chain's CDR3 is CAWTPSGRSEQFF. CDR3 DNA sequence: TGTGCCTGGACACCTAGCGGGAGAAGTGAGCAGTTCTTC.

This chain links TRBV5-1 with TRBJ2-5; D is possibly TRBD2 (6 bases). This CDR3 contains 14 residues. Trimming pared 0 bases from V and 4 bases from J, leaving 10 bases between. Germline CDR1 SGHRS, CDR2 YFSETQ. The CDR3 nucleotides read TGCGCCAGCAGCTTGGTGAGCGGGTTAGAGACCCAGTACTTC. Protein: CASSLVSGLETQYF.

This sequence joins TRBV5-4 and TRBJ2-2, with 9 bases lining up with TRBD1. The germline gives CDR1 SGHNT, CDR2 YYREEE (reference sequence). The CDR3 consists of 15 residues. The V gene end was trimmed by 3 bases and the J gene end by 4 bases; junction bases not matched to a gene: 4. The chain's CDR3 is CASSSTGGLTGELFF. DNA for the CDR3: TGTGCCAGCAGCTCCACAGGGGGCCTCACCGGGGAGCTGTTTTTT.

The genes are TRBV5-1 and TRBJ2-3; 12 nucleotides line up with TRBD1. The CDR3 totals 15 residues. The junction had 2 bases not matched to a gene; V was cut back by 3 bases and J by 3 bases. Germline assignment: CDR1 SGHRS and CDR2 YFSETQ. The CDR3 spells CASSWGQGATDTQYF. CDR3 nucleotides: TGCGCCAGCAGCTGGGGACAGGGGGCGACAGATACGCAGTATTTT.

This chain connects TRBV4-1 to TRBJ2-5; 9 bases are shared with TRBD2. The V gene end was trimmed by 0 bases and the J gene end by 5 bases; junction bases not matched to a gene: 10. Germline loops: CDR1 MGHRA, CDR2 YSYEKL. The CDR3 is 17 residues long. The CDR3 region has the DNA TGCGCCAGCAGCCAAGATCCGGCGGGGGGGCCCCGGGAGACCCAGTACTTC. Encoded protein: CASSQDPAGGPRETQYF.

The chain links TRBV29-1 to TRBJ1-4; 7 bases fit TRBD1. Germline assignment: CDR1 SQVTM and CDR2 ANQGSEA. The CDR3 is 13 residues long. V trimming: 6 bases; J trimming: 5 bases; junction bases outside the gene matches: 6. The DNA for the CDR3 is TGCAGCGTCAGAGGGGGCGGGAATGAAAAACTGTTTTTT. Its protein product is CSVRGGGNEKLFF.

This clone was seen more than once but under ten times. The chain is built from TRBV7-9 and TRBJ1-2; D is undetermined. The germline gives CDR1 SEHNR, CDR2 FQNEAQ (reference sequence). The V and J ends lost 2 bases and 8 bases respectively, with 12 bases between them. CDR3 length: 13 residues. The CDR3 here is CASSLKGYGGYTF. CDR3 DNA: TGTGCCAGCAGCTTAAAAGGCTACGGGGGCTACACCTTC. The full variable domain, rest sourced from reference TRBV7-9 and TRBJ1-2, is DTGVSQNPRHKITKRGQNVTFRCDPISEHNRLYWYRQTLGQGPEFLTYFQNEAQLEKSRLLSDRFSAERPKGSFSTLEIQRTEQGDSAMYLCASSLKGYGGYTFGSGTRLTVV.

V is TRBV2 and J is TRBJ2-6; TRBD2 matches at 14 bases. CDR3 length: 19 residues. The V gene's germline CDR1 is SNHLY and CDR2 FYNNEI. V shed 1 base, J shed 0 bases, and the junction held 2 bases outside the gene matches. CDR3 loop: CASSEVGLAGGSGANVLTF. The CDR3 bases are TGTGCCAGCAGTGAAGTCGGACTAGCGGGAGGCTCTGGGGCCAACGTCCTGACTTTC.

This chain joins TRBV15 and TRBJ1-5, with D maybe TRBD1 (6 bases). V lost 0 bases, J lost 6 bases, and 9 bases lay in between. Germline loops: CDR1 LNHNV, CDR2 YYDKDF (reference sequence). The CDR3 covers 14 residues. The CDR3 region is CATSRDEGGQPQHF. The CDR3 DNA reads TGTGCCACCAGCAGAGACGAAGGGGGTCAGCCCCAGCATTTT.

V and J are TRBV4-1 and TRBJ1-3; 7 positions match TRBD1. V shed 2 bases and J 7 bases; nucleotides not matched to a gene: 8. The germline V gene encodes CDR1 MGHRA and CDR2 YSYEKL. This CDR3 is 15 amino acids long. CDR3 protein: CASSQPTGLRNTIYF. For the CDR3, the DNA is TGCGCCAGCAGCCAACCGACAGGGTTGAGGAACACCATATATTTT.

V and J are TRBV19 and TRBJ1-2; TRBD1 aligns across 8 bases. V trimming: 4 bases; J trimming: 3 bases; junction bases outside the gene matches: 4. The germline V gene has CDR1 LNHDA and CDR2 SQIVND (reference sequence). This CDR3 comprises 14 residues. CDR3 nucleotide sequence: TGTGCCAGTAGTACAGGGGACAGGTACTATGGCTACACCTTC. This gives the protein CASSTGDRYYGYTF.

V usage is TRBV25-1 and J usage is TRBJ1-2; TRBD1 matches 8 bases. V shed 1 base, J shed 5 bases, and the junction held 6 bases outside the gene matches. The CDR3 consists of 15 residues. Germline V gene lookup returns CDR1 MGHDK and CDR2 SYGVNS. The CDR3 is CASSEWPGGRYGYTF. In DNA, the CDR3 is TGTGCCAGCAGTGAATGGCCAGGGGGCAGGTATGGCTACACCTTC.

This rearrangement joins TRBV30 to TRBJ1-4; 7 bases agree with TRBD1. The CDR3 spans 15 residues. Germline V gene lookup returns CDR1 GTSNPN and CDR2 SVGIG (reference sequence). Unmatched junction bases numbered 8, after V lost 3 bases and J lost 4 bases. The CDR3 DNA is TGTGCCTGGAGCATCCTGGGACAGATTAATGAAAAACTGTTTTTT. It is translated as CAWSILGQINEKLFF.

The genes are TRBV6-1 and TRBJ2-7; 7 bases are a match to TRBD1. J lost 5 bases, V lost 1 base, and 8 bases had no gene match. The germline V gene encodes CDR1 MNHNS and CDR2 SASEGT. CDR3 length: 15 residues. The DNA for the CDR3 is TGTGCCAGCAGTGAAGGAACAGGGACAGCCGACGAGCAGTACTTC. Encoded protein: CASSEGTGTADEQYF.

The chain couples TRBV6-5 to TRBJ1-4, with a tentative D call TRBD1 (5 bases). Trimming removed 6 bases at V and 2 bases at J, with 13 bases between. The CDR3 sequence is 15 residues long. CDR1 is MNHEY, CDR2 SVGAGI, per germline. The CDR3 DNA is TGTGCCAGCAGGCCACCCAGGGCTACTAATGAAAAACTGTTTTTT. The encoded protein is CASRPPRATNEKLFF.

The genes are TRBV13 and TRBJ2-3; 9 bases line up with TRBD2. This CDR3 has 18 amino acids. The V gene's germline CDR1 is PRHDT and CDR2 FYEKMQ (reference sequence). Losses at the gene ends were 2 bases for V and 0 bases for J; bases not matched to a gene: 9. The CDR3 DNA reads as TGTGCCAGCAGCTTATCGAGTAGCGGGGGATCTAGCACAGATACGCAGTATTTT. Residues: CASSLSSSGGSSTDTQYF.

This clone appeared a few times. The chain is built from TRBV10-3 and TRBJ1-1; D may be TRBD1 (6 bases). The CDR3 spans 13 residues. Deletions cut 7 bases from V and 1 base from J, with 10 bases between. From germline, CDR1 is ENHRY and CDR2 SYGVKD. The CDR3 DNA reads as TGTGCCATCACCGTACAGGGGAACACTGAAGCTTTCTTT. Translating it yields CAITVQGNTEAFF.

The CDR3 region has the DNA TGTGCCAGCAGCCAAGATAAGCTTCTCACAGATACGCAGTATTTT. This codes for CASSQDKLLTDTQYF. V gene TRBV14 combines with J gene TRBJ2-3; no clear D gene. Trimming removed 0 bases at V and 2 bases at J, with 9 bases between. The CDR3 length is 15 residues. Germline V gene data show CDR1 as SGHDN and CDR2 as FVKESK. The whole variable domain, filled in from reference TRBV14 and TRBJ2-3, reads EAGVTQFPSHSVIEKGQTVTLRCDPISGHDNLYWYRRVMGKEIKFLLHFVKESKQDESGMPNNRFLAERTGGTYSTLKVQPAELEDSGVYFCASSQDKLLTDTQYFGPGTRLTVL.

This chain connects TRBV6-2 or TRBV6-3 to TRBJ1-1; 8 bases are a match to TRBD1. The germline V gene encodes CDR1 MNHEY and CDR2 SVGEGT. Germline trimming cut 6 bases from V and 5 bases from J; bases unmatched to any gene: 14. The CDR3 has 16 residues. The CDR3 sequence is CASSRTGPEGGTEAFF. The CDR3 DNA reads TGTGCCAGCAGCCGGACAGGGCCCGAGGGGGGGACTGAAGCTTTCTTT.

With respect to this clone: The sample carries other DNA sequences with the same CDR3. CDR3 loop: CSVGQVNTEAFF. CDR3 bases: TGCAGCGTTGGACAGGTGAACACTGAAGCTTTCTTT. V is TRBV29-1 and J is TRBJ1-1; D perhaps matches TRBD1 (6 bases). The CDR3 is 12 residues long. V lost 4 bases, J lost 0 bases, and 6 bases lay in between. Germline V gene sequence: CDR1 SQVTM, CDR2 ANQGSEA.

V is TRBV27 and J is TRBJ2-7; TRBD2 is a possible D gene (6 bases). Germline-derived CDR1 and CDR2 are MNHEY and SMNVEV (reference sequence). V gave up 6 bases and J gave up 0 bases, with 15 bases separating them. The length of the CDR3 is 15 residues. The CDR3 loop reads CASSVRGFNSYEQYF. In DNA, the CDR3 is TGTGCCAGCAGCGTCCGGGGGTTCAACTCCTACGAGCAGTACTTC.

The genes are TRBV5-5 and TRBJ2-1, with 15 bases that match TRBD2. This CDR3 comprises 18 residues. Losses at the gene ends were 1 base for V and 4 bases for J; bases not matched to a gene: 6. CDR1 and CDR2 from the germline V gene are SGHKS and YYEKEE (reference sequence). This chain's CDR3 is CASSLFPGTSGGYNEQFF. CDR3 bases: TGTGCCAGCAGCTTGTTTCCCGGGACTAGCGGGGGGTACAATGAGCAGTTCTTC.

For this clone: Other DNA variants within this sample encode the same CDR3. The V and J genes are TRBV7-3 and TRBJ2-3, with D unresolved. V was pared by 2 bases and J by 1 base, with 4 bases between. Germline loops: CDR1 SGHTA, CDR2 FQGTGA. The CDR3 is 13 residues long. DNA of the CDR3: TGTGCCAGCAGCTTACAGGGCACAGATACGCAGTATTTT. Amino acid sequence: CASSLQGTDTQYF.

The genes are TRBV3-1 (or the pseudogene TRBV3-2) and TRBJ1-4; D is possibly TRBD1 (6 bases). The ends were cut back, 3 bases at V and 1 base at J, with 12 bases in the middle. Germline V gives CDR1 LGHDT, CDR2 YNNKEL (reference sequence). CDR3 length: 16 amino acids. The DNA for the CDR3 is TGTGCCAGCAGCCACGATACAGGGAAAACTAATGAAAAACTGTTTTTT. Its protein is CASSHDTGKTNEKLFF.

Regarding this clone: This sample also contains other DNA sequences that code for the same CDR3. The V gene is TRBV3-1 (or the pseudogene TRBV3-2), the J gene TRBJ2-5; maybe TRBD1 (6 bases). Germline CDR1 LGHDT, CDR2 YNNKEL (reference sequence). The CDR3 length is 13 residues. V was clipped by 1 base and J by 5 bases, with 8 bases between them. The CDR3 coding sequence is TGTGCCAGCAGCCAAGTTAGGGGGGAGACCCAGTACTTC. Its translation: CASSQVRGETQYF.

V is TRBV28 and J is TRBJ2-7; D perhaps matches TRBD2 (5 bases). Trimming shortened V by 8 bases and J by 3 bases, and 8 bases separated the two germline ends. The CDR3 consists of 11 residues. Germline CDR1 and CDR2: MDHEN and SYDVKM. This chain's CDR3 is CASEGYYEQYF. The DNA for the CDR3 is TGTGCCAGCGAGGGATACTACGAGCAGTACTTC.